A selection of T cell receptor beta chains follows, all from one sample in a study of blood T cell repertoires in COVID-19. TCRdb keeps only in-frame clones here, not all; method: immunoSEQ multiplex PCR. This table holds about 200,000 clones, 75% to 90% found once. The source material was peripheral blood. The receptors shown here come from a man in his forties or fifties with acute or convalescent COVID-19. Both conserved end residues are part of each CDR3. Each record gives: J gene, V gene, clone size, D gene, CDR3 length, CDR3 protein, CDR3 DNA. D genes are given only for firm matches. Size values are once, few and many counts, or a class for expanded clones, and some rows have none.

TRBJ1-2,TRBV15,.,TRBD1,14,CATSFGTGGYGYTF,TGTGCCACCAGCTTTGGGACAGGGGGTTATGGCTACACCTTC
TRBJ2-1,TRBV19,.,TRBD2,14,CASSRTSGTGEQFF,TGTGCCAGTAGCCGGACTAGCGGGACGGGTGAGCAGTTCTTC
TRBJ1-2,TRBV9,.,.,15,CASSETSGGWSGYTF,TGTGCCAGCAGCGAGACCTCGGGGGGGTGGAGTGGCTACACCTTC
TRBJ1-4,TRBV6-1,.,TRBD1,15,CASSEKGQGGEKLFF,TGTGCCAGCAGTGAAAAGGGACAGGGGGGAGAAAAACTGTTTTTT
TRBJ1-1,TRBV11-2,.,TRBD1,16,CASSPNRGRMNTEAFF,TGTGCCAGCAGCCCAAACAGGGGACGGATGAACACTGAAGCTTTCTTT
TRBJ2-1,TRBV14,once,TRBD2,15,CASSQGLAGANEQFF,TGTGCCAGCAGCCAAGGACTAGCGGGCGCGAATGAGCAGTTCTTC
TRBJ1-6,TRBV3-1/TRBV3-2,.,.,13,CASRRSANSPLHF,TGTGCCAGCAGACGGTCCGCGAATTCACCCCTCCACTTT
TRBJ1-5,TRBV21-1,.,.,12,CAGTGGVSPQHF,TGTGCCGGAACAGGGGGTGTTAGCCCCCAGCATTTT
TRBJ2-1,TRBV10-3,.,TRBD2,13,CAIGQAGGNEQFF,TGTGCCATCGGGCAAGCGGGAGGCAATGAGCAGTTCTTC
TRBJ1-5,TRBV6-5,.,.,15,CASRGGSGSNQPQHF,TGTGCCAGCAGGGGCGGGTCAGGCAGCAATCAGCCCCAGCATTTT
TRBJ1-2,TRBV5-1,.,TRBD1,14,CASSLGQGAFGYTF,TGCGCCAGCAGCTTAGGTCAGGGGGCTTTTGGCTACACCTTC
TRBJ2-3,TRBV2,.,.,14,CASSITIEPNTQYF,TGTGCCAGCAGTATTACGATAGAGCCTAATACGCAGTATTTT
TRBJ2-5,TRBV27,.,TRBD1,13,CASRKTGEGTQYF,TGTGCCAGCAGAAAGACAGGGGAAGGGACCCAGTACTTC
TRBJ2-3,TRBV6-1,.,TRBD1,17,CASSGEIRDRERDTQYF,TGTGCCAGCAGTGGAGAGATAAGGGACAGGGAAAGAGATACGCAGTATTTT
TRBJ1-6,TRBV3-1/TRBV3-2,many,TRBD1,16,CASSLSTGQGNSPLHF,TGTGCCAGCAGCCTCTCCACGGGACAGGGGAATTCACCCCTCCACTTT
TRBJ2-7,TRBV11-2,.,.,11,CASSPGSAQYF,TGTGCCAGCAGCCCCGGGAGCGCGCAGTACTTC